Detailed here is one TCR beta chain. Its antigen is still unknown. No much larger clone is present one base from it, and per-base qualities are unavailable. TCRbeta CDR3 regions were amplified from genomic DNA using the immunoSEQ Assay, a bias-controlled multiplex PCR. The study's processing was this. Nucleated cell counts per sample were estimated from amplification of reference gene primers within the assay. To quantify the absolute abundance of each unique TCRbeta CDR3 rearrangement, sequence reads were collapsed and filtered. For each sample, productive Simpson clonality was calculated by taking the square root of Simpson's diversity index across productive rearrangements. Sourced from immuneACCESS, this table was stored by TCRdb with only in-frame sequences that have V and J called. A share of the clones is absent; for the studies checked, an unresolved V gene accounts for under half, and the remainder has no known explanation. V, J and clone size were drawn from that table, and D and trimming were deduced from the DNA. The sample includes 210,000 or so clones, with roughly four fifths observed a single time. Of the sample, less than 15% is held by the ten largest clones.

This specimen comes from a study of blood T cell repertoires in COVID-19 (dated by TCRdb to the early 2020s). Looking at the study overall: Collaborator samples came from the United States, Italy and Spain and covered acute and convalescent phases of COVID-19. The sample metadata nearly always contained a de-identified subject ID, COVID-19 status, age in years and sex. A freely available public database, intended as a resource for researchers studying the immune response to SARS-CoV-2, is where the repertoires were released. Where available, HLA class I and class II types were taken from metadata supplied by the sample provider and were not determined by assay-based typing. The dataset comprised deeply sampled blood TCRbeta repertoires from subjects exposed to, actively infected with, or recovered from COVID-19. The samples were drawn from the first 160 participants of the ongoing ImmuneRACE study and from 1,254 subjects provided by 6 global collaborators. The material from the prospective study consisted of cDNA or gDNA derived from T cells, B-cell-depleted T cells, or PBMCs.

V and J are trimmed by 5 bases and 6 bases, and the gene matches miss 8 bases of the junction. The CDR3 sequence holds 16 residues, the cysteine and phenylalanine included. Only the CDR3 part of the read is kept: 48 bases, read in frame from the first base. Based on the germline V gene, the CDR1 and CDR2 sequences are LGHNA and YNFKEQ. Results the study describes overall, beyond this receptor: Clinical and demographic metadata were provided uncurated, with the amount varying by source and participant.

Each collaborating institution followed its own protocols to collect whole blood in K2EDTA tubes. For TCRbeta analysis, collaborators shipped samples in one of three forms: frozen whole blood, isolated PBMCs, or DNA extracted from either of those sample types. The rearrangement combines TRBV4-2 with TRBJ2-1; 12 central nucleotides agree with TRBD2. Sequenced sample: peripheral blood. This receptor was identified in a woman in her 40s with acute or convalescent COVID-19. The CDR3 corresponds to CASSIGLAGTGNEQFF. The sequenced DNA: TGTGCCAGCAGCATAGGACTAGCGGGGACGGGCAATGAGCAGTTCTTC.